This TCR beta chain is from a study of cytomegalovirus exposure and HLA in healthy donors (dated by TCRdb to about 2017). A note on the overall study: An earlier analysis of 587 of the donors reported approximately 280 Gb of sequence data and around 100 million unique TCR beta sequences obtained from 180 million or so T cells. Typing coverage varied by locus: 629-630 donors for A, B, C, DRB1 and DQB1; roughly 510 for DQA1; around 570 for DPA1; more than 450 for DPB1. The study was designed to test whether signatures of past pathogen exposure could be identified by cataloging public T cell receptors. Four or five DR-DQ haplotypes were handled as single units for association and clustering, since linkage in the cohort was strong. A later analysis re-examined previously published TCR beta repertoires from about 700 donors and added high-resolution HLA genotyping to investigate patterns of TCR occurrence. Alongside the repertoire data, information on donor age, sex, ethnicity and CMV serostatus was compiled. Genome-wide SNP genotypes for about 55% of the roughly 670 donors were used in a later genetic analysis, which treated that subset as a discovery cohort. An earlier analysis of 500 to 650 of the donors applied high-throughput TCR beta sequencing to assess whether each TCR beta V gene segment acted as functional or pseudogenic. Along with the roughly 700-subject first cohort, a separate validation cohort of around 110 different subjects was used. Using immunosequencing, the study profiled T cell repertoires from some 670 subjects and related those repertoires to cytomegalovirus serostatus. In the later analysis, no new phenotypic data were used to find candidate immune exposures; instead, reliance was placed on TCR beta sequences and their occurrence across donors. All discovery cohort repertoires had been generated using a single sequencing platform. Roughly 320 gigabases of sequencing data and around 80 million unique TCR sequences made up an early release that covered several hundred HLA-typed donors. To predict cytomegalovirus infection status, the study combined high-throughput TCR immunosequencing, statistical association of individual TCRs with disease status, and machine learning. Of the 300 to 500 genotyped donors, roughly 76% were placed in the genetic ancestry cluster associated with self-reported Caucasian donors. HLA typing included class I and class II loci at four-digit resolution. Across some 400 genotyped donors of the cohort, an average of approximately 240,000 unique TCR beta nucleotide sequences per donor were sequenced, and roughly 17% of those sequences were non-productive.

Results the study describes overall, beyond this receptor: It was suggested by the authors that the approach could potentially be generalized to other disease states and immunological phenotypes. Because counts were too low, some 16 rarely observed V segments, including chromosome 9 orphons, were excluded from the earlier analysis of 587 of the donors. In an earlier analysis of some 540 of the donors, most TCR beta V segments appeared in productive rearrangements about 87% or about 30% of the time, broadly matching IMGT annotations. Across donors, most TCR sequences were observed very rarely, whereas some public TCRs were present in many individuals. At a false discovery rate of 0.05, a later analysis linked some 17,000 TCR beta sequences to specific HLA alleles. Assigning TCR associations to individual alleles was difficult when HLA alleles, especially DR and DQ, strongly co-occurred. The presence/absence analyses assumed that sequencing depth was roughly uniform across donors, and that assumption may not be true. In a later analysis, HLA-associated TCR beta chains were found to be more clonally expanded and to have lower generation probabilities than equally common non-associated chains. In a later analysis, most CMV-associated TCR beta chains were found to appear HLA-restricted, with HLA associations seemingly driven largely by CMV exposure. A further reported finding was that TCR beta sequences accurately predicted the HLA-A and HLA-B alleles for most subjects in the first cohort. The study gave a list of about 150 TCR beta chains associated with cytomegalovirus. According to a later analysis, parvovirus B19, influenza, CMV and Epstein-Barr virus appeared linked to several top co-occurrence clusters. Linkage disequilibrium might explain the correlated functional status among segregating V segments, but an unknown experimental factor could not be ruled out. In this cohort, only TCR beta chains were sequenced, and detectable features were limited by the absence of alpha or paired-chain data. Because HLA typing was unavailable for some donors at each locus, only the typed subset was used in association tests. Some IMGT-functional V segments, including TRBV6-2 and TRBV6-3, could not be distinguished by the 87-base-pair reads and were therefore excluded. For the cohort, immune exposure information was limited to CMV serostatus. Cytomegalovirus status was reported to be diagnosed by the classifier with high specificity and sensitivity in both the original and validation cohorts. A cluster of highly shared sequence variants was judged likely to be a technical artifact of the sequencing pipeline. A few of the identified cytomegalovirus-associated TCR beta chains were confirmed in vitro to be specific for cytomegalovirus antigens. A later genetic analysis associated a missense DCLRE1C variant with V-gene and J-gene trimming of TCR beta chains, and an independent cohort replicated the association. According to a later analysis, TCR association rates differed among HLA loci, with DRB1 alleles showing the most associated TCRs and HLA-C alleles showing the fewest. According to a later genetic analysis, donors in an Asian-associated ancestry cluster had fewer N-insertions in productive TCRs than the roughly 660-donor mean.

Trimming takes 8 bases off V and 8 bases off J; junction bases not matched to a gene: 15. From the cysteine through the phenylalanine, the CDR3 covers 15 amino acids. Here the CDR3 DNA is all that survives: 45 bases in frame from base 1. CDR1 and CDR2 are drawn from the germline V gene: SGHTA, FQGNSA. Libraries were built with the immunoSEQ multiplex PCR assay. For the multiplex PCR, a mixture combining 60 forward primers for TCR Vbeta segments and 13 reverse primers for TCR Jbeta segments was used. The CDR3 region of rearranged TCR beta genes was amplified from genomic DNA by a multiplex PCR assay. Amplified TCR beta libraries were sequenced as 87-base-pair reads on the Illumina HiSeq System. Per the source publication's procedure: A later analysis tallied 75 million to 95 million unique TCR beta chains across the 666 repertoires, and about 12 million of those chains were shared by two or more donors. A nearest-neighbor algorithm error-corrected the raw reads and collapsed the reads into unique sequences, merging closely related sequences to remove PCR and sequencing errors. To assign V, D and J gene segments, CDR3 sequences were aligned to IMGT reference sequences. For a sequence to be retained, a match of at least six nucleotides was required to both a V gene segment and a J gene segment. Rearrangements were called productive when the CDR3 lacked stop codons and stayed in frame with V and J; all others were non-productive. CDR3 was defined according to IMGT convention as the region running from the second conserved V-encoded cysteine to the conserved J-encoded phenylalanine. In an earlier analysis of around 540 of the donors, sequences lacking an unambiguous match to a single V gene segment were excluded. In an earlier analysis of 587 of the donors, V segments were called functional above 56.7% productive rearrangements and were called segregating when the between-donor standard deviation exceeded 5%. A statistical classification framework was built for diagnosing cytomegalovirus status from the catalog of TCR beta chain sequences. A later analysis assigned V and J genes by comparing TCR nucleotide sequences with IMGT/GENE-DB human TR gene sequences. In a later analysis, CDR3 sequences and most-parsimonious VDJ recombination scenarios were assigned using the TCRdist pipeline. In a later analysis, each TCR beta chain was defined by its CDR3 amino acid sequence together with its V-gene family, and reads lacking a unique V-gene family were excluded. As a way to deal with suspected cross-contamination and a sequencing artifact, a later analysis dropped hundreds of nucleotide sequences that were highly shared and had low generation probability. A later analysis calculated a clonal expansion index for each public chain from normalized within-repertoire ranks of inferred template counts. In a later analysis, generation probabilities were computed with a VDJ recombination model fitted to out-of-frame rearrangements, and the resulting probabilities were checked against IGoR. A later analysis scored TCR-TCR, TCR-HLA and TCR-CMV co-occurrence with hypergeometric tests, applying a repertoire-size bias correction to TCR pairs. False discovery rates were estimated in a later analysis by permuting HLA or CMV assignments 20 times. A later analysis grouped co-occurring TCRs with DBSCAN, adding TCRdist sequence similarity when clustering within HLA-allele-positive subsets. Repertoires with fewer than 30,000 or more than 120,000 public chains were left out of co-occurrence clustering, as were four to six repertoires with anomalous nucleotide sharing. The table comes from immuneACCESS by way of TCRdb, which keeps in-frame sequences with V and J called. Part of the clones is missing from these tables; in studies checked, under half for an unresolved V gene and the rest for unknown reasons. V and J calls and clone size are those listed in that table; D and trimming were worked out from the DNA. The sample yields 150,000 to 200,000 clones; around 81% were counted once. About 2.2% of the sample rests with the top ten.

A word on this clone: Its antigen remains unidentified. Base qualities are not provided; no much larger clone lies one nucleotide away.

In total, approximately 700 healthy bone marrow donors made up the cohort. At the time of sampling, all cohort members were nominally healthy, though unrecorded immune exposures were likely present. The donor tested CMV seronegative, placing the donor among the 300 to 450 seronegative members of the cohort. Every donor gave a peripheral blood sample, and the peripheral blood mononuclear cells from that sample were used for TCR beta sequencing. Genomic DNA was extracted from the blood cell samples with the Qiagen DNeasy Blood Extraction Kit. Rearrangement joined TRBV7-2 to TRBJ1-2; TRBD1 aligns with 9 central bases. Sequenced material: PBMCs. The receptor was isolated from a woman aged 30 to 39 in good health and CMV-seronegative. The CDR3 has the sequence CASPPRDRAPYGYTF. The nucleotide sequence reads TGTGCCAGCCCCCCCCGGGACAGGGCGCCATACGGCTACACCTTC.